Listed below are T cell receptor beta chains from one sample, sequenced in a study of response to subunit inactivated influenza vaccine. TCRdb reanalysed the RT-PCR reads using MiXCR and keeps one entry per CDR3 protein. The table lists around 650,000 distinct CDR3 sequences, 15% to 18% of them singletons. The material sequenced was PBMCs from blood, taken 11 to 12 days after vaccination. All receptors come from a man aged 50-60 years who received an inactivated influenza vaccine. Each CDR3 is given with its conserved first and last residue. The D gene is left open where the match is weak. Clone size is given for some rows only: seen once, a few or many times, or a class if the clone is expanded.

D gene,V gene,clone size,J gene,CDR3 DNA,CDR3 protein
-,TRBV20-1,-,TRBJ1-2,TGCAGTGTCACCCTCCCGGGCTCCTCGGGCTACACCTTC,CSVTLPGSSGYTF
-,TRBV7-6,many,TRBJ1-3,TGTGCCAGCAGCTTAGGTACGAGCTCTGGAAACACCATATATTTT,CASSLGTSSGNTIYF
-,TRBV5-5,-,TRBJ1-1,TGTGCCAGCAGCTTTACAGGAAAAACTGAAGCTTTCTTT,CASSFTGKTEAFF
-,TRBV3-1,-,TRBJ1-1,TGTGCCAGCAGCCCAGAGACAGCGAACACTGAAGCTTTCTTT,CASSPETANTEAFF
-,TRBV5-1,few,TRBJ2-1,TGCGCCAGCAGCTTGGAGCCGACTAAAGCCTACAATGAGCAGTTCTTC,CASSLEPTKAYNEQFF
TRBD2,TRBV28,few,TRBJ2-1,TGTGCCAGCAGTCAGGGACTAGCCTCATTCTTC,CASSQGLASFF
-,TRBV28,-,TRBJ2-5,TGTGCCAGCAGTTTGATCGGGCGGGGTAAAGAGACCCAGTACTTC,CASSLIGRGKETQYF
-,TRBV11-2,few,TRBJ2-1,TGTGCCAGCAGCACCACGCGGGGGCACAATGAGCAGTTCTTC,CASSTTRGHNEQFF
-,TRBV7-8,-,TRBJ2-1,TGTGCCAGCAGCTTAGCGTCGCTTGAGCAGTTCTTC,CASSLASLEQFF
TRBD2,TRBV6-1,-,TRBJ2-3,TGTGCCAGCGCCGCGCGGGGGGGCCGGGATACGCAGTATTTT,CASAARGGRDTQYF
-,TRBV12-3/TRBV12-4,-,TRBJ2-6,TGTGCCAGCAGAGAGGGGAGCTCTGGGGCCAACGTCCTGACTTTC,CASREGSSGANVLTF
-,TRBV7-9,-,TRBJ2-3,TGTGCCAGCAGCCGGACAGTAAACACAGATACGCAGTATTTT,CASSRTVNTDTQYF
-,TRBV3-1,-,TRBJ1-1,TGTGCCCTCTGTTTTGGGGCACCCTTGACAGGCCTGAACGCTGAAGCTTTCTTT,CALCFGAPLTGLNAEAFF
TRBD1,TRBV6-5,few,TRBJ2-2,TGTGCCAGCAGTTACTCCAGCGATCGGGACAGGGGAGACACCGGGGAGCTGTTTTTT,CASSYSSDRDRGDTGELFF